Sequencing of this T cell receptor (beta chain) was carried out in a study of vaccination and CD4 T cells after COVID-19. For the study at large: Convalescent individuals numbered four females and six males, two being Hispanic.

Treatment in this sample: roughly 11-day PBMC culture with coronavirus spike peptide pools or control peptides (ViraFEST assay). Those CD4+ T cells from the unexposed donor predate the COVID-19 pandemic (2011-2018). Via ViraFEST, peptide pools expanded antigen-specific T cells before TCR sequencing. With regard to this clonotype: Its antigen remains unidentified.

Oncomine TCR Beta short-read sequencing was applied to DNA from cultured CD4+ T cells. TCRdb itself ran the PCR reads through MiXCR, one entry per CDR3 protein. The table includes about 7,200 distinct CDR3 sequences, roughly 45% detected once. After removal of 6 bases from V and 1 base from J, the junction contained 8 bases not matched to a gene. Germline V lookup: CDR1 MNHEY, CDR2 SMNVEV (reference sequence). There are 15 residues in the CDR3. Material: CD4+ T cells from blood, cultured in vitro. The TCR originated in a human donor in good health. The genes are TRBV27 and TRBJ1-1; 7 bases are shared with TRBD1. CDR3 sequence (DNA): TGTGCCAGCAGCCTTTCCGGGACAGCGAACACTGAAGCTTTCTTT. This gives the protein CASSLSGTANTEAFF.